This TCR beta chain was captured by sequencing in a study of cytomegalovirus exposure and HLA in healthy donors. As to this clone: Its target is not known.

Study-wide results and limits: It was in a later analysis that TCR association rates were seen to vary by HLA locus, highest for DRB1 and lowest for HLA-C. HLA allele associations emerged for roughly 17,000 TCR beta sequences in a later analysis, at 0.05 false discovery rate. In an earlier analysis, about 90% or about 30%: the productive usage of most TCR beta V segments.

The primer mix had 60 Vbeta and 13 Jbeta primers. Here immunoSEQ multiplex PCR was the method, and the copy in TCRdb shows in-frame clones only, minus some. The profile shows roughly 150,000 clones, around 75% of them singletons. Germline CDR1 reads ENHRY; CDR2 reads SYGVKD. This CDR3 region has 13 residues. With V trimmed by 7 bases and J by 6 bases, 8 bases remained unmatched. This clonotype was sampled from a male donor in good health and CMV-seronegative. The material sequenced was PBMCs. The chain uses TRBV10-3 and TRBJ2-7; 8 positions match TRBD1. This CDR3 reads CAITPDRDVEQYF. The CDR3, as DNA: TGTGCCATCACCCCGGACAGGGACGTCGAGCAGTACTTC.